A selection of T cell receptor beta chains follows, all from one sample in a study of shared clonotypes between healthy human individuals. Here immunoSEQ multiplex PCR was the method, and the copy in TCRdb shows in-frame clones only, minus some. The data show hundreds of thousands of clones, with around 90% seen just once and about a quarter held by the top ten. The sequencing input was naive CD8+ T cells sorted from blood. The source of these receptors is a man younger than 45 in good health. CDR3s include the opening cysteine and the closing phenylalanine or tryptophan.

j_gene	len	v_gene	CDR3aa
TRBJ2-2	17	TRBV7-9	CASSFLQGLGITGELFF
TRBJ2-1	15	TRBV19	CASSISTAGKNEQFF
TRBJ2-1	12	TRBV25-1	CASSAEGWVQFF
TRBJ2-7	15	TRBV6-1	CASSITGGSNYEQYF
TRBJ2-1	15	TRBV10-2	CASSMETRGDNEQFF
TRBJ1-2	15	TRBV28	CASSLVGQIVYGYTF
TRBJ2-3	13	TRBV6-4	CASSPILGDTQYF
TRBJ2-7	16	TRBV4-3	CASSQDLGGSPYEQYF
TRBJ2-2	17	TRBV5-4	CASSLGTYFANTGELFF
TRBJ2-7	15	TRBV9	CASSVGGTDSYEQYF
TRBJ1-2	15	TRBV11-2	CASSPPTGYHYGYTF
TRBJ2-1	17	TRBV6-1	CASSDSLWREVYNEQFF
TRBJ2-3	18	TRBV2	CASSEYGQGAFLLDTQYF
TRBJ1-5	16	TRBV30	CARRFPQEDSNQPQHF
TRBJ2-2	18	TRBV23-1	CASSQSYKGQGYTGELFF
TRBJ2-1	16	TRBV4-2	CASRPLAGGGYNEQFF
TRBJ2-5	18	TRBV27	CASSLRPPQREYQETQYF
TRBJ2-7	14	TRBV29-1	CSVQFARGNYEQYF
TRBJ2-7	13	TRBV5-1	CASSLVPYDEQYF